Following are 9 T cell receptor beta chains from one sample sequenced in a study of CD8 T cells in ankylosing spondylitis. MiXCR, applied by TCRdb to the 5' RACE reads, yields one record per CDR3 protein. The data show 30,000 to 45,000 distinct CDR3 sequences, with 6% seen just once and approximately 12% held by the top ten. Sequenced: blood, either unsorted or a sorted T cell fraction (not recorded which). These receptors were obtained from a male donor with ankylosing spondylitis or in good health (not recorded which).

This clonotype was seen a few times. This may be a read error, as it is one base from a much larger clone. V and J are TRBV5-1 and TRBJ2-2, with 7 bases fitting TRBD1. Germline CDR1 reads SGHRS; CDR2 reads YFSETQ. The CDR3 runs to 14 residues. V was clipped by 4 bases and J by 6 bases; unmatched bases: 6. Written as DNA, the CDR3 is TGCGCCAGCAGCCTGACAGGGACAGCCGGGGAGCTGTTTTTT. Protein product: CASSLTGTAGELFF.

The chain recombines TRBV20-1 with TRBJ2-2, with D maybe TRBD1 (8 bases). The V end was cut by 4 bases, the J end by 6 bases, with 18 bases between. CDR3 length equals 15 residues. CDR1 and CDR2 from the germline V gene are DFQATT and SNEGSKA (reference sequence). The CDR3 DNA reads TGCAGTGCTATACAGGGGGGGCCGTCAGCCGGGGAGCTGTTTTTT. As protein: CSAIQGGPSAGELFF.

This clonotype has a handful of counts. The chain combines TRBV7-3 with TRBJ2-7, with 9 positions matching TRBD1. This CDR3 comprises 14 residues. V lost 5 bases, J lost 9 bases, and 11 bases stayed unmatched. CDR1 SGHTA and CDR2 FQGTGA come from the germline V gene. Written as DNA, the CDR3 is TGTGCCAGCAGCCCCAACCGGGACAGGGCTGTGCAGTACTTC. It translates to CASSPNRDRAVQYF.

In this sample, this clonotype turned up many times. The rearrangement joins TRBV19 to TRBJ2-2; TRBD1 agrees at 7 bases. Germline CDR1 reads LNHDA; CDR2 reads SQIVND (reference sequence). Losses at the gene ends were 5 bases for V and 1 base for J; bases not matched to a gene: 4. The CDR3 loop spans 15 amino acids. CDR3 amino acids: CASSPRQGNTGELFF. CDR3 bases: TGTGCCAGTAGTCCGAGACAGGGGAACACCGGGGAGCTGTTTTTT.

This chain links TRBV20-1 with TRBJ2-7, with D uncertain. Germline CDR1 and CDR2: DFQATT and SNEGSKA (reference sequence). V lost 3 bases and J lost 2, with 14 bases in between. CDR3 size: 14 residues. The CDR3 nucleotides are TGCAGTGCTAGGGGTCAGCTTCCAACCTACGAGCAGTACTTC. Protein product: CSARGQLPTYEQYF.

This clonotype ranks as medium-sized. The rearrangement links TRBV5-1 to TRBJ2-7, with 8 bases aligning to TRBD1. There are 15 residues in the CDR3. CDR1 and CDR2 (germline): SGHRS, YFSETQ. With 1 base clipped from V and 3 bases from J, the junction kept 6 bases outside the gene matches. The DNA of the CDR3 is TGCGCCAGCAGCTTGACTGGGACAGGATTCTACGAGCAGTACTTC. This sequence encodes CASSLTGTGFYEQYF.

This clonotype has at least ten counts. The chain recombines TRBV23-1 with TRBJ1-2; unclear D gene. TRBV23-1 is treated as an ORF (open reading frame) with a function not yet certain. The length of the CDR3 is 15 residues. The V gene lost 2 bases and the J gene lost 0 bases, with 10 bases spanning the gap. The CDR3 is CASSQKTEANYGYTF. The CDR3 DNA reads as TGCGCCAGCAGTCAAAAAACAGAGGCTAACTATGGCTACACCTTC.

In its sample, this clonotype was seen many times. V gene TRBV2 combines with J gene TRBJ1-1, with D possibly TRBD1 on 6 matching bases. The length of the CDR3 is 11 residues. V was clipped by 7 bases and J by 7 bases, with 10 bases between them. Germline V lookup: CDR1 SNHLY, CDR2 FYNNEI. CDR3 sequence: CASKLDSEAFF. DNA of the CDR3: TGTGCCAGCAAGTTGGACAGTGAAGCTTTCTTT. The full variable domain, completed using reference TRBV2 and TRBJ1-1, is EPEVTQTPSHQVTQMGQEVILRCVPISNHLYFYWYRQILGQKVEFLVSFYNNEISEKSEIFDDQFSVERPDGSNFTLKIRSTKLEDSAMYFCASKLDSEAFFGQGTRLTVV.

The sample holds many counts of this clonotype. The rearrangement links TRBV20-1 to TRBJ1-2; 7 bases are shared with TRBD1. Germline V gene sequence: CDR1 DFQATT, CDR2 SNEGSKA (reference sequence). Unmatched junction bases numbered 14, after V lost 8 bases and J lost 8 bases. CDR3 length equals 13 residues. CDR3 bases: TGCAGTTCAACCCTTGAGGGGGCGCGAGGCTACACCTTC. It yields the protein CSSTLEGARGYTF.